The clone carrying this T cell receptor beta chain was counted ten times or more. Its antigen is still unknown. The data derive from a study of T cells in Graves' hyperthyroidism and ophthalmopathy. Overall study: The initial diagnosis was the point when peripheral blood was collected, ahead of any treatment.

Study observations and caveats: Blood also held most thyroid clonotypes expanded beyond 0.001. Ophthalmopathy and stable hyperthyroidism were told apart by a 13 V-J model.

RNA transcripts served as the template for amplifying TCR beta CDR3 regions. HTBI primers drove first-round RT-PCR of the TCR CDR3. TCRdb passed the multiplex PCR reads through MiXCR, listing each CDR3 protein once. Found here are approximately 590,000 distinct CDR3 sequences, around 14% of them singletons; the top ten hold approximately 7%. Germline loops: CDR1 DFQATT, CDR2 SNEGSKA (reference sequence). Trimming took 6 bases from V and 3 from J, leaving 18 bases between them. The CDR3 sequence is 15 residues long. Diagnosing involved the use of clinical symptoms, serum thyroxine and TRAb, thyroid ultrasound and orbital computed tomography.

The receptor's source is a woman aged 25 to 39 with Graves' hyperthyroidism. The V call is TRBV20-1, the J call TRBJ2-1; weak D call: TRBD1 (6 bases). The sample taken for sequencing was blood. For the CDR3, the DNA is TGCAGTGCCAAGGACAGAGAGTCGTACTACAATGAGCAGTTCTTC. It translates to CSAKDRESYYNEQFF.